This TCR beta chain was obtained from a study of T cells in Graves' hyperthyroidism and ophthalmopathy. RNA transcripts gave rise to amplified TCR beta CDR3 regions. HTBI primers were used for first-round RT-PCR of the TCR CDR3. MiXCR, run by TCRdb on the multiplex PCR reads, gives a single entry per CDR3 protein. Here the sample spans a few hundred thousand distinct CDR3 sequences, roughly 13% being singletons. Reasons for excluding patients were uncontrolled infection, other autoimmune disease, pregnancy or lactation. Losses at the gene ends were 6 bases for V and 0 bases for J; bases not matched to a gene: 1. Germline CDR1 MDHEN, CDR2 SYDVKM. The CDR3 is made up of 14 amino acids. This clonotype was counted ten times or more.

This receptor was obtained from a woman in her forties with Graves' ophthalmopathy. The sample was blood. The chain links TRBV28 to TRBJ1-1; 10 bases fit TRBD1. CDR3 loop: CASRGQGLNTEAFF. The CDR3 region has the DNA TGTGCCAGCAGGGGACAGGGGCTGAACACTGAAGCTTTCTTT.